This TCR beta chain derives from a study of STAT5B mutations in CD4+ large granular lymphocyte leukemia (dated by TCRdb to the early 2020s). As for the study more broadly: Among healthy controls, the CDR3 'QG' motif was associated with a particular HLA allele. Flow cytometry on FACSCanto II or FACSVerse showed that the purified fractions were more than 95% pure among lymphocytes. TCRbeta repertoires of CD4+ T-cell large granular lymphocyte leukemia patients were compared with those of healthy blood donors. Broader findings and caveats from the paper: The data were not HLA-matched, and the higher clonality in CD4+ T-LGLL than in CD8+ T-LGLL could be due to the relatively small sample size. Enrichment of TRBV06-family usage was observed among the top patient clones (8/27) relative to healthy controls (2/35). CD4-sorted patient repertoires appeared more clonal than healthy CD4+ repertoires, and this difference persisted after removing the putative leukemic clones. Each patient's main leukemic clonotypes were private, but less than 30% of these clonotypes showed up at low frequency in the non-leukemic repertoires of other patients.

Points on this clone: Its binding antigen is unknown. No base qualities exist here, and no much larger clone lies one base off it.

The immunoSEQ assay at survey resolution was applied to genomic DNA for sequencing of TCRbeta rearrangements. Per the original workflow: In the TCR sequencing data, the smallest productive clonotype frequency that could be detected was 2.59 x 10-5. Analyses included only productive TCRbeta rearrangements, meaning complete and in-frame sequences. Sample clonality was computed as Simpson clonality in the immunoSEQ Analyzer version 3.0. Based on frequency, clones were grouped as very rare, small, medium, large (1-20%) or hyperexpanded (>20%). Generation probabilities were estimated with OLGA 1.2.3, V-gene circos plots were made with VDJtools, specificities were searched in VDJdb, and CDR3 motifs were identified with GLIPH. The source is immuneACCESS, and TCRdb retained only in-frame sequences with V and J called. Part of the clones is not carried over; for the studies checked, unresolved V genes explain less than half of this, and the remainder is unexplained. That table is the source of V, J and clone size, and D and trimming were worked out from the DNA. The sample contains under 35,000 clones, 68% of them found a single time. Of the sample, around 2% is held by the ten largest clones.

Buffy coats from some 35 blood donors, supplied by the Finnish Red Cross blood service, were used as healthy controls. All TCR-sequenced material derived from peripheral blood: patient blood samples and healthy donor buffy coats. Ficoll-Hypaque gradient centrifugation was used to isolate peripheral blood mononuclear cells. Magnetic purification was used to isolate CD4+ cells from the buffy coats of the healthy controls. The Gentra Puregene Cell and Tissue kit was used to extract genomic DNA, and a Qubit 2.0 fluorometer was used to measure the amount of genomic DNA. The germline V gene (reference sequence) supplies CDR1 MNHNY and CDR2 SVGAGI. The CDR3 measures 15 amino acids from cysteine to phenylalanine. Only CDR3 DNA remains: 45 bases, in frame from the first base. Cut back by 4 bases and 4 bases, the V and J ends lie 16 bases apart.

Sequences were obtained from CD4+ T cells from blood buffy coats. The TCR comes from a human donor in good health. The chain is assembled from TRBV6-6 and TRBJ1-2; the D region possibly corresponds to TRBD1 (6 bases align). The sequenced DNA is TGTGCCAGCAGTTCCCCGGGGGGGCCTATCTATGGCTACACCTTC. Translated, this gives CASSSPGGPIYGYTF.